The rows below give T cell receptor beta chains drawn from one sample of a study of low-dose radiotherapy and immunotherapy resistance in tumors. One entry per CDR3 protein results from TCRdb running MiXCR on the reads. Altogether nearly 95,000 distinct CDR3 sequences are present, just under 9.5% being singletons, with the ten largest covering around 0.93%. The material sequenced was PBMCs, taken before treatment. All receptors derive from a male donor with prostate cancer. CDR3s include the opening cysteine and the closing phenylalanine or tryptophan. D genes are given only for firm matches. Clone size is given for some rows only: seen once, a few or many times, or a class if the clone is expanded.

cdr3_nt: TGTGCCAGCAGTCGTACAGGGCCCTACAATGAGCAGTTCTTC; cdr3_aa: CASSRTGPYNEQFF; clone_size: many; v_call: TRBV2; d_call: -; j_call: TRBJ2-1
cdr3_nt: TGTGCCAGCAGCTATAGCGGGAGCACAGATACGCAGTATTTT; cdr3_aa: CASSYSGSTDTQYF; clone_size: many; v_call: TRBV7-2; d_call: TRBD2; j_call: TRBJ2-3
cdr3_nt: TGTGCCAGCAGCCAAGCATTATTCCACGTGGACAGGGACACCGGGGAGCTGTTTTTT; cdr3_aa: CASSQALFHVDRDTGELFF; clone_size: many; v_call: TRBV14; d_call: TRBD1; j_call: TRBJ2-2
cdr3_nt: TGCAGTGCTACAACCGGACTAGCGGGAGGGCCCAATGAGCAGTTCTTC; cdr3_aa: CSATTGLAGGPNEQFF; clone_size: few; v_call: TRBV20-1; d_call: TRBD2; j_call: TRBJ2-1
cdr3_nt: TGTGCCAGCAGCCCCCACGGACAGGGGACAGATACGCAGTATTTT; cdr3_aa: CASSPHGQGTDTQYF; clone_size: many; v_call: TRBV7-2; d_call: TRBD1; j_call: TRBJ2-3
cdr3_nt: TGTGCCACGAACCGAATCGCCCTATTCTTAAACAATGAGCAGTTCTTC; cdr3_aa: CATNRIALFLNNEQFF; clone_size: many; v_call: TRBV6-2/TRBV6-3; d_call: -; j_call: TRBJ2-1
cdr3_nt: TGTGCCAGCAGCTTACGGCAGGGCGCCCAAGCCCTCCACTTT; cdr3_aa: CASSLRQGAQALHF; clone_size: many; v_call: TRBV7-2; d_call: -; j_call: TRBJ1-6
cdr3_nt: TGTGCCAGCAGCTCCGCCGGGACAGGCAATCAGCCCCAGCATTTT; cdr3_aa: CASSSAGTGNQPQHF; clone_size: many; v_call: TRBV7-2; d_call: TRBD1; j_call: TRBJ1-5
cdr3_nt: TGCAGTGCCACAGGGGCAGACACCGGGGAGCTGTTTTTT; cdr3_aa: CSATGADTGELFF; clone_size: many; v_call: TRBV20-1; d_call: TRBD1; j_call: TRBJ2-2
cdr3_nt: TGTGCCAGCAGCCTGGGGCTAGCGGAGACCTACAATGAGCAGTTCTTC; cdr3_aa: CASSLGLAETYNEQFF; clone_size: -; v_call: TRBV3-1; d_call: TRBD2; j_call: TRBJ2-1
cdr3_nt: TGTGCCAGCAGCCCCAACGGGTACAGCAATCAGCCCCAGCATTTT; cdr3_aa: CASSPNGYSNQPQHF; clone_size: -; v_call: TRBV7-9; d_call: -; j_call: TRBJ1-5
cdr3_nt: TGTGCCAGCAGTTCAGGGGGCTCTGGGGCCAACGTCCTGACTTTC; cdr3_aa: CASSSGGSGANVLTF; clone_size: many; v_call: TRBV7-2; d_call: TRBD1; j_call: TRBJ2-6
cdr3_nt: TGTGCCAGCAGCCCGAGGACTAGCGGGAGCCCTGGGGCCAACGTCCTGACTTTC; cdr3_aa: CASSPRTSGSPGANVLTF; clone_size: many; v_call: TRBV7-9; d_call: TRBD2; j_call: TRBJ2-6
cdr3_nt: TGTGCCAGCAGCTTATACTACGACACCAGCGGGAAAGAGACCCAGTACTTC; cdr3_aa: CASSLYYDTSGKETQYF; clone_size: -; v_call: TRBV7-9; d_call: TRBD2; j_call: TRBJ2-5
cdr3_nt: TGTGCCAGCAGCCCGAGACCTACAGGGGAAGGAGGAAACACCATATATTTT; cdr3_aa: CASSPRPTGEGGNTIYF; clone_size: many; v_call: TRBV7-9; d_call: TRBD1; j_call: TRBJ1-3
cdr3_nt: TGTGCCAGCAGGACCGGGGGGCACGGCTATGGCTACACCTTC; cdr3_aa: CASRTGGHGYGYTF; clone_size: many; v_call: TRBV28; d_call: -; j_call: TRBJ1-2
cdr3_nt: TGTGCCAGCAGTTACCTAGACCGCAGCACAGATACGCAGTATTTT; cdr3_aa: CASSYLDRSTDTQYF; clone_size: many; v_call: TRBV6-6; d_call: -; j_call: TRBJ2-3
cdr3_nt: TGTGCCAGCAGCGGTGAGACGGTCACAGATACGCAGTATTTT; cdr3_aa: CASSGETVTDTQYF; clone_size: many; v_call: TRBV9; d_call: -; j_call: TRBJ2-3
cdr3_nt: TGTGCCAGCAGTTTAGTCGGGGGCCCGGGACTAGCGGGAGTTGAGCAGTTCTTC; cdr3_aa: CASSLVGGPGLAGVEQFF; clone_size: many; v_call: TRBV27; d_call: TRBD2; j_call: TRBJ2-1
cdr3_nt: TGCAGTGGACTAGCGGGGGGCACAGATACGCAGTATTTT; cdr3_aa: CSGLAGGTDTQYF; clone_size: many; v_call: TRBV20-1; d_call: TRBD2; j_call: TRBJ2-3